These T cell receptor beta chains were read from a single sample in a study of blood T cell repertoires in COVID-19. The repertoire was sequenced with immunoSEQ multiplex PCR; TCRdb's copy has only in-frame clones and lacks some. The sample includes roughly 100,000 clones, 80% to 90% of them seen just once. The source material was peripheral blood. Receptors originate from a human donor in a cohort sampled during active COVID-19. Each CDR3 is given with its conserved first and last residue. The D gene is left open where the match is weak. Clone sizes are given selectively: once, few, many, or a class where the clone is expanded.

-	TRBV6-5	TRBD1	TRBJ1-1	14	TGTGCCAGCAGCTCACAGGGGAGAAAAACTGAAGCTTTCTTT	CASSSQGRKTEAFF
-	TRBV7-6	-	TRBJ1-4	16	TGTGCCAGCAGCTTGCGGTCCAGGGCCAATAATGAAAAACTGTTTTTT	CASSLRSRANNEKLFF
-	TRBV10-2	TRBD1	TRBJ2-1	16	TGCGCCAGCAGTGAGACCGGGACAGGGTTCCCCAATGAGCAGTTCTTC	CASSETGTGFPNEQFF
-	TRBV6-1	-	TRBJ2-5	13	TGTGCCAGCAGTGAAGCCGGTTACCAGACCCAGTACTTC	CASSEAGYQTQYF
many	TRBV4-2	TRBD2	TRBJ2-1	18	TGTGCCAGCAGCCAAGCCGCCGGTGGCGGGGGGCTCTACAATGAGCAGTTCTTC	CASSQAAGGGGLYNEQFF
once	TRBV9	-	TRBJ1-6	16	TGTGCCAGCAGCGCACGAGCGGAACCCTATAATTCACCCCTCCACTTT	CASSARAEPYNSPLHF
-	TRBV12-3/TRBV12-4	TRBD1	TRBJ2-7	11	TGTGCCAGCAGTTCAGGGGGCGGTCAGTACTTC	CASSSGGGQYF
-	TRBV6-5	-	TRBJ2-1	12	TGTGCCAGCAGTCCCGTCAGGGGCACCAAGGTCTTC	CASSPVRGTKVF
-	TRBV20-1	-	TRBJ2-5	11	TGCAGTGCTAGAGATACTACTACCCAGTACTTC	CSARDTTTQYF
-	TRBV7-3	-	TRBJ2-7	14	TGTGCCAGCAGCTTAGGTCCTACCAACTACGAGCAGTACTTC	CASSLGPTNYEQYF
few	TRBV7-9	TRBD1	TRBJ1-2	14	TGTGCCAGCAGCTACCACGACAGGGACTATGGCTACACCTTC	CASSYHDRDYGYTF
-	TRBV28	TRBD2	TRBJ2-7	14	TGTGCCAGCGGCCTAGCGGGAGCTTCCTACGAGCAGTACTTC	CASGLAGASYEQYF
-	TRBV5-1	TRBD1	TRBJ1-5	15	TGCGCCAGCAGCCCGACAGGGAATAGCAATCAGCCCCAGCATTTT	CASSPTGNSNQPQHF
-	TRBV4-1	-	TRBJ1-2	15	TGCGCCAGCAGCCAAGTGGGAGGAATTAACTATGGCTACACCTTC	CASSQVGGINYGYTF
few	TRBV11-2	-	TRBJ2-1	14	TGTGCCAGCAGCTTAGAGCGGGTAGCAAATGAGCAGTTCTTC	CASSLERVANEQFF
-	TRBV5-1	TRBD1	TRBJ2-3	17	TGCGCCAGCAGCCCGCAGGGGACAGAGATCGGCACAGATACGCAGTATTTT	CASSPQGTEIGTDTQYF
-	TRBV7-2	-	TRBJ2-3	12	TGTGCCAGCAGCTCACTATCCGATACGCAGTATTTT	CASSSLSDTQYF
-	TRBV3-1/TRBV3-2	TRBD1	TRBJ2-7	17	TGTGCCAGCAGCCAAGGATTGAACCGGGACAGGAGCTACGAGCAGTACTTC	CASSQGLNRDRSYEQYF
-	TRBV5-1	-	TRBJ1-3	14	TGCGCCAGCAGCTTGGCAGGGGACGGAAACACCATATATTTT	CASSLAGDGNTIYF
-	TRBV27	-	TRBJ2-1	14	TGTGCCAGCAGTTTATCGAAAGCAGGGCTGGAGCAGTTCTTC	CASSLSKAGLEQFF
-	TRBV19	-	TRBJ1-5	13	TGTGCCAGTAGTTCTCAGACAGGCCAGCCCCAGCATTTT	CASSSQTGQPQHF
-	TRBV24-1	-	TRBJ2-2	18	TGTGCCACCAGTGATTTGGCGCCGACAAGGTTTTCCACCGGGGAGCTGTTTTTT	CATSDLAPTRFSTGELFF
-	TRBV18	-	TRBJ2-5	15	TGTGCCAGCTCACACCCGGGACTCCCCCAAGAGACCCAGTACTTC	CASSHPGLPQETQYF
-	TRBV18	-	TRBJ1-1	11	TGTGCCAGCTCGGACAATGCCGAAGCTTTCTTT	CASSDNAEAFF
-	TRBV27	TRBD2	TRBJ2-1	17	TGTGCCAGCAGTCCGCCGGGGGGAGTGACTAGCGGTGATGAGCAGTTCTTC	CASSPPGGVTSGDEQFF
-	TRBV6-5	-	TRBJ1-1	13	TGTGCCAGCCGACGGGGTAGGGGGACTGAAGCTTTCTTT	CASRRGRGTEAFF
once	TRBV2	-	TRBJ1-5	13	TGTGCCAGCATGGGCCGGGACAATCAGCCCCAGCATTTT	CASMGRDNQPQHF
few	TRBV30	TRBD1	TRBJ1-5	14	TGTGCCTGGAGGGACAGGGGGGGCAATCAGCCCCAGCATTTT	CAWRDRGGNQPQHF
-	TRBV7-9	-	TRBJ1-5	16	TGTGCCAGCAGTTCGAACAGGGAATCGAGCAATCAGCCCCAGCATTTT	CASSSNRESSNQPQHF
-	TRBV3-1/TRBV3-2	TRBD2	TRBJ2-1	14	TGTGCCAGCAGACTTAGCGGGACGAACAATGAGCAGTTCTTC	CASRLSGTNNEQFF
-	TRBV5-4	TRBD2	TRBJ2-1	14	TGTGCCAGCACCTGGGGGGGAACCTACAATGAGCAGTTCTTC	CASTWGGTYNEQFF
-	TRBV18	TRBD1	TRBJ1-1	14	TGTGCCAGCTCACCGGGACAGGGATACACTGAAGCTTTCTTT	CASSPGQGYTEAFF
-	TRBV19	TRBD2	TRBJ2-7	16	TGTGCCAGTAGTACCCTCAGCGGGAGGAATGTCTACGAGCAGTACTTC	CASSTLSGRNVYEQYF
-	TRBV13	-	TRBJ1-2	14	TGTGCCAGCAGCCGGCGGGGCCCCAACTATGGCTACACCTTC	CASSRRGPNYGYTF
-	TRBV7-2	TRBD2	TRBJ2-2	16	TGTGCCAGCAGCTTAGAAGGCGGGAGAAACACCGGGGAGCTGTTTTTT	CASSLEGGRNTGELFF
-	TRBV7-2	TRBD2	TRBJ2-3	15	TGTGCCAGCTTTACTAGCGGGAGTAGGTCAGATACGCAGTATTTT	CASFTSGSRSDTQYF
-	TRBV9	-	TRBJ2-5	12	TGTGCCAGCAGCGCCGGGGGTGCAACCCAGTACTTC	CASSAGGATQYF
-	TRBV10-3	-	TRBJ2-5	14	TGTGCCATCAGTGGCGATTCCCCCCAAGAGACCCAGTACTTC	CAISGDSPQETQYF
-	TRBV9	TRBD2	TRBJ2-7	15	TGTGCCAGCAGCATAGGGCTAGCGGAAACCTACGAGCAGTACTTC	CASSIGLAETYEQYF
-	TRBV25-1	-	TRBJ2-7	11	TGTGCCAGCAGCAAAATCTACGAGCAGTACTTC	CASSKIYEQYF
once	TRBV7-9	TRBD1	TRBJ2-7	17	TGTGCCAGCAGCTTAGGGTTAGGACAGGGATGGTCCTACGAGCAGTACTTC	CASSLGLGQGWSYEQYF
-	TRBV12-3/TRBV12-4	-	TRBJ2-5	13	TGTGCCAGCAGTTTGATTCAGTGGGAGACCCAGTACTTC	CASSLIQWETQYF
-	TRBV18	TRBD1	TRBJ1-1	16	TGTGCCAGCTCACCCCTTACCGGGACAGTTGGCACTGAAGCTTTCTTT	CASSPLTGTVGTEAFF
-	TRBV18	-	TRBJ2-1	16	TGTGCCAGCTCACCAACTACCCGGAGCTCCTACAATGAGCAGTTCTTC	CASSPTTRSSYNEQFF
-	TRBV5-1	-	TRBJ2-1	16	TGCGCCAGCAGTGAGCTCTTTGTTAGCTCCTACAATGAGCAGTTCTTC	CASSELFVSSYNEQFF
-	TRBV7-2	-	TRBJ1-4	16	TGTGCCAGCAGCTTAGTGGCCTCGGGGGTCGGGGAAAAACTGTTTTTT	CASSLVASGVGEKLFF
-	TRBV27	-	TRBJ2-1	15	TGTGCCAGCAGTACCCTAGGGGGTAGGACCCATGAGCAGTTCTTC	CASSTLGGRTHEQFF
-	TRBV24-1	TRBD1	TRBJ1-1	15	TGTGCCACCAGTGAGTCCGGGACAGAGAACACTGAAGCTTTCTTT	CATSESGTENTEAFF
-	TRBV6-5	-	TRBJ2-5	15	TGTGCCAGCAGGGATACCGGGACACCTCAAGAGACCCAGTACTTC	CASRDTGTPQETQYF
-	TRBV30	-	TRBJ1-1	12	TGTGCCTGGAGTCCTTATAACACTGAAGCTTTCTTT	CAWSPYNTEAFF
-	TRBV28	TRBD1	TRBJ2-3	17	TGTGCCAGCAGTATTCTTGGGGGACAGGGAAGCACAGATACGCAGTATTTT	CASSILGGQGSTDTQYF
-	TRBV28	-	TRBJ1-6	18	TGTGCCAGCAGTTTACGGTTTTGGCAGGGCGCTAATAATTCACCCCTCCACTTT	CASSLRFWQGANNSPLHF